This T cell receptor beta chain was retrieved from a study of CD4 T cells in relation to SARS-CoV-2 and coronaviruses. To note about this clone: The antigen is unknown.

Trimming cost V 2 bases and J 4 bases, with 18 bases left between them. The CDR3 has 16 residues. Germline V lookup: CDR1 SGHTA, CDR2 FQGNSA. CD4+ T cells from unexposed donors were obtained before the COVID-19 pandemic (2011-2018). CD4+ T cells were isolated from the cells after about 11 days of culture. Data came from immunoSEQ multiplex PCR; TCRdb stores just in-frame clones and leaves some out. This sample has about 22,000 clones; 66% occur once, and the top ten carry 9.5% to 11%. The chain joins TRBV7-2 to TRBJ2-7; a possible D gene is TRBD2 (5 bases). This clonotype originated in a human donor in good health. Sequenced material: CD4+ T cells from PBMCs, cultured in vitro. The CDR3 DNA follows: TGTGCCAGCAGCTTATTTGGGCCTGCCCCGGGGTACGAGCAGTACTTC. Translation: CASSLFGPAPGYEQYF.